These T cell receptor beta chains were read from a single sample in a study of beta chain features in type 1 diabetes. Sequencing used immunoSEQ multiplex PCR; TCRdb keeps in-frame clones, though not all of them. This sample has roughly 340,000 clones, with over 9.5% found just once. Sequencing was done on a sample of naive CD4+ T cells from blood. The origin of the receptors is a woman between 18 and 30 years old with type 1 diabetes. The CDR3 runs from the conserved cysteine through the conserved F or W. A D gene is named only where the DNA matches it firmly. Not every row has a clone size; where given, it reads once, few, many or a size class.

v_gene	d_gene	abundance	j_gene	CDR3aa	CDR3nt
TRBV27	-	few	TRBJ1-5	CASSSSTDSNQPQHF	TGTGCCAGCAGTTCATCGACAGATAGCAATCAGCCCCAGCATTTT
TRBV19	TRBD2	-	TRBJ2-5	CASSMGGRASGETQYF	TGTGCCAGTAGTATGGGCGGGAGGGCCTCCGGGGAGACCCAGTACTTC
TRBV5-1	-	-	TRBJ2-5	CASSPVPGSEETQYF	TGCGCCAGCAGCCCCGTCCCCGGGTCCGAAGAGACCCAGTACTTC
TRBV6-5	TRBD2	-	TRBJ2-5	CASIPAGEGETQYF	TGTGCCAGCATCCCAGCGGGAGAAGGAGAGACCCAGTACTTC
TRBV19	TRBD2	-	TRBJ2-3	CASSSIGTSGRTSTDTQYF	TGTGCCAGTAGTTCCATCGGGACTAGCGGGCGCACTAGCACAGATACGCAGTATTTT
TRBV2	TRBD2	-	TRBJ2-5	CATRGLAGGQETQYF	TGTGCCACCAGGGGTCTAGCGGGGGGGCAAGAGACCCAGTACTTC
TRBV25-1	-	few	TRBJ1-1	CASSAGVEAFF	TGTGCCAGCAGTGCGGGGGTTGAAGCTTTCTTT
TRBV9	-	few	TRBJ1-2	CASSESHYGYTF	TGTGCCAGCAGCGAAAGCCACTATGGCTACACCTTC
TRBV19	TRBD2	-	TRBJ2-3	CASSSRASGATDTQYF	TGTGCCAGTAGTTCCCGGGCTAGCGGGGCCACAGATACGCAGTATTTT
TRBV19	-	-	TRBJ1-5	CASAIQGVQPQHF	TGTGCCAGTGCCATCCAAGGGGTTCAGCCCCAGCATTTT
TRBV4-1	TRBD2	-	TRBJ2-7	CASSQGRRGALHEQYF	TGCGCCAGCAGCCAAGGGAGGCGGGGGGCGCTCCACGAGCAGTACTTC
TRBV29-1	-	-	TRBJ2-7	CSVARESYEQYF	TGCAGCGTTGCGCGGGAATCCTACGAGCAGTACTTC
TRBV14	-	few	TRBJ2-1	CASSRGLLDEQFF	TGTGCCAGCAGCCGCGGACTACTAGATGAGCAGTTCTTC
TRBV27	TRBD1	-	TRBJ2-7	CASSFRQGDSYEQYF	TGTGCCAGCAGTTTCCGACAGGGAGACTCCTACGAGCAGTACTTC
TRBV29-1	-	-	TRBJ1-2	CSVRQFGYTF	TGCAGCGTACGACAGTTTGGCTACACCTTC
TRBV29-1	-	once	TRBJ1-1	CSVVTGKAFF	TGCAGCGTTGTAACAGGGAAAGCTTTCTTT
TRBV5-4	TRBD1	-	TRBJ1-2	CASLRDRGVDGYTF	TGTGCCAGCCTCCGAGACAGGGGGGTAGATGGCTACACCTTC
TRBV7-2	-	few	TRBJ1-4	CASTPGNEKLFF	TGTGCCAGCACCCCCGGGAATGAAAAACTGTTTTTT
TRBV2	TRBD1	-	TRBJ2-2	CASSPQGAGNTGELFF	TGTGCCAGCAGTCCCCAGGGGGCGGGAAACACCGGGGAGCTGTTTTTT
TRBV30	-	-	TRBJ1-5	CARLDRVNQPQHF	TGTGCCCGGCTCGACAGAGTCAATCAGCCCCAGCATTTT
TRBV7-2	TRBD2	-	TRBJ2-7	CASSLGLAFSYEQYF	TGTGCCAGCAGCTTAGGACTAGCCTTCTCCTACGAGCAGTACTTC
TRBV7-2	TRBD1	-	TRBJ1-5	CASSSQGRQPQHF	TGTGCCAGCAGCTCACAGGGGAGGCAGCCCCAGCATTTT
TRBV5-6	-	-	TRBJ2-1	CASSLRTENEQFF	TGTGCCAGCAGCTTGAGGACTGAGAATGAGCAGTTCTTC
TRBV11-2	TRBD1	-	TRBJ1-5	CASSQQGDQPQHF	TGTGCCAGCAGCCAACAGGGGGACCAGCCCCAGCATTTT
TRBV2	-	few	TRBJ2-5	CASSSGPGARETQYF	TGTGCCAGCAGCTCTGGACCAGGGGCTAGGGAGACCCAGTACTTC
TRBV7-2	-	-	TRBJ2-5	CASSHTSSWYQETQYF	TGTGCCAGCAGCCACACTAGCAGTTGGTACCAAGAGACCCAGTACTTC
TRBV19	-	-	TRBJ2-5	CASSIGQQETQYF	TGTGCCAGTAGTATTGGACAGCAAGAGACCCAGTACTTC
TRBV5-4	TRBD1	few	TRBJ1-2	CASSLGDRPNYGYTF	TGTGCCAGCAGCTTGGGGGACAGGCCTAACTATGGCTACACCTTC
TRBV28	TRBD2	few	TRBJ2-1	CASGGAGGTNEQFF	TGTGCCAGCGGTGGGGCGGGAGGAACCAATGAGCAGTTCTTC
TRBV18	TRBD2	-	TRBJ2-3	CASSPQRRGSDTQYF	TGTGCCAGCTCTCCACAGAGGCGGGGGTCAGATACGCAGTATTTT
TRBV5-6	TRBD2	-	TRBJ2-7	CASSPRLAGAPEQYF	TGTGCCAGCAGCCCGCGACTAGCGGGAGCTCCCGAGCAGTACTTC
TRBV6-5	TRBD2	few	TRBJ2-6	CASTTGGYGANVLTF	TGTGCCAGCACCACGGGAGGGTACGGGGCCAACGTCCTGACTTTC
TRBV7-9	-	-	TRBJ2-5	CASSHPGDNQETQYF	TGTGCCAGCAGCCACCCCGGGGACAACCAAGAGACCCAGTACTTC
TRBV11-2	TRBD2	few	TRBJ2-5	CASSRTLLTSGVETQYF	TGTGCCAGCAGCCGCACCCTACTGACTAGCGGGGTTGAGACCCAGTACTTC
TRBV29-1	-	few	TRBJ2-3	CSVLADTDTQYF	TGCAGCGTTCTGGCAGACACAGATACGCAGTATTTT
TRBV25-1	-	few	TRBJ2-1	CASSSGGSHEQFF	TGTGCCAGCAGTTCCGGAGGTAGCCATGAGCAGTTCTTC
TRBV6-5	-	few	TRBJ1-2	CASSFRSQANYGYTF	TGTGCCAGCAGTTTCCGAAGTCAGGCTAACTATGGCTACACCTTC
TRBV7-3	-	few	TRBJ2-3	CASSLGRGDTQYF	TGTGCCAGCAGCTTAGGCAGGGGTGATACGCAGTATTTT
TRBV6-1	-	-	TRBJ2-6	CASSTGSGANVLTF	TGTGCCAGCTCCACAGGGTCAGGGGCCAACGTCCTGACTTTC
TRBV2	-	-	TRBJ2-7	CASSEQTYEQYF	TGTGCCAGCAGTGAACAGACCTACGAGCAGTACTTC
TRBV5-6	TRBD1	few	TRBJ2-7	CASSPRGIEYEQYF	TGTGCCAGCAGCCCCAGGGGGATTGAGTACGAGCAGTACTTC
TRBV30	TRBD2	-	TRBJ2-1	CAWSPSGSSYNEQFF	TGTGCCTGGAGTCCTAGCGGGAGCTCCTACAATGAGCAGTTCTTC
TRBV9	-	few	TRBJ1-2	CASSVAEGFGYTF	TGTGCCAGCAGCGTAGCGGAGGGGTTTGGCTACACCTTC
TRBV7-2	TRBD2	few	TRBJ2-5	CAATGLRDGKTQYF	TGTGCCGCGACGGGACTACGGGATGGGAAGACCCAGTACTTC
TRBV4-1	TRBD1	-	TRBJ2-2	CASSPMDRRTGELFF	TGCGCCAGCAGCCCGATGGACAGGCGGACCGGGGAGCTGTTTTTT
TRBV7-3	TRBD2	few	TRBJ2-3	CASSLLGLAGLTDTQYF	TGTGCCAGCAGCTTACTGGGACTAGCGGGACTAACAGATACGCAGTATTTT
TRBV29-1	-	few	TRBJ1-1	CSVVRQVNTEAFF	TGCAGCGTTGTGCGACAGGTGAACACTGAAGCTTTCTTT